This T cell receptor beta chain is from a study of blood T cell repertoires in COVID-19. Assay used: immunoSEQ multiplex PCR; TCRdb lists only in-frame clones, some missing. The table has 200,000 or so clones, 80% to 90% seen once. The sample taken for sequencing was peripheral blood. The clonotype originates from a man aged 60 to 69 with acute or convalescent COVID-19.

The CDR3: CASSYRAQGTEAFF. CDR3 nucleotides: TGTGCCAGCAGTTACAGGGCCCAGGGCACTGAAGCTTTCTTT. The rearrangement links TRBV6-2 or TRBV6-3 to TRBJ1-1, with TRBD1 as a possible D gene (5 bases). The CDR3 length is 14 residues. Germline lookup yields CDR1 MNHEY and CDR2 SVGEGT. Trimming shortened V by 2 bases and J by 4 bases, and 11 bases separated the two germline ends.